This TCR beta chain was profiled in a study of molecular identifiers for immune sequencing clone quantification. Background on the study: Four portions were sequenced after RNA from approximately 20,000 or 100,000 naive CD8 cells was split five ways in replicates. Study-level results: Clonotypes topping 20 RNA copies carried over 97% of effector molecules but under 1% of naive ones. Highly expanded clone sizes could end up underestimated if a barcode were shared by identical TCR molecules.

TCRdb re-analysed the PCR reads in MiXCR, keeping a single row per CDR3 protein. The table lists approximately 550,000 distinct CDR3 sequences, roughly 26% of them singletons. This clonotype has a count of ten or more. Its cognate antigen is unknown. This CDR3 contains 13 residues. Trimming removed 7 bases at V and 3 bases at J, with 16 bases between. Germline CDR1 SQVTM, CDR2 ANQGSEA. The source of this sequence is a human donor in good health. Some libraries in this study had Jurkat cell RNA spiked in. The J gene is TRBJ2-7, the V gene TRBV29-1, with D perhaps given as TRBD1 or TRBD2 (6 bases each). The sequenced sample consisted of naive CD8+ T cells from blood, with Jurkat cell RNA spiked in. Noted subset: FACS-sorted CD8+CD4-CCR7+CD45RA+ naive T cells. Here the CDR3 reads CSAAEGESYEQYF. The CDR3 DNA is TGCAGCGCCGCGGAGGGGGAAAGCTACGAGCAGTACTTC.